The 17 T cell receptor beta chains given below trace back to one sample, sequenced in a study of blood T cell repertoires in COVID-19. The method was immunoSEQ multiplex PCR; TCRdb's version includes in-frame clones alone and lacks a portion of them. The table lists 410,000 or so clones, 75% to 90% of them singletons. Input material: peripheral blood. The receptors come from a middle-aged woman with COVID-19, enrolled during active disease.

V gene TRBV27 combines with J gene TRBJ2-2; 7 bases are a match to TRBD1. Germline V lookup: CDR1 MNHEY, CDR2 SMNVEV (reference sequence). The CDR3 runs to 16 residues. Unmatched junction bases numbered 8, after V lost 5 bases and J lost 2 bases. CDR3 DNA sequence: TGTGCCAGCAGTCCGTGGACAGGCGACAACACCGGGGAGCTGTTTTTT. Amino acid sequence: CASSPWTGDNTGELFF.

This sequence joins TRBV6-6 and TRBJ2-5; TRBD2 matches 9 bases. CDR3 length: 15 amino acids. CDR1 and CDR2 (germline): MNHNY, SVGAGI (reference sequence). The J segment lost 4 bases and the V segment lost 6 bases, leaving 9 bases of the junction unmatched. Written as DNA, the CDR3 is TGTGCCAGCAGCCGCGGGGGGGCAGCAGGAGAGACCCAGTACTTC. It yields the protein CASSRGGAAGETQYF.

CDR3 sequence reads: CASSWTGNDGEAFF. CDR3 bases: TGCGCCAGCAGCTGGACAGGGAACGATGGTGAAGCTTTCTTT. The rearrangement uses TRBV5-1 and TRBJ1-1; 8 bases fit TRBD1. The CDR3 has 14 amino acids. Trimming removed 3 bases from V and 7 bases from J; junction bases left unmatched: 8. CDR1 is SGHRS, CDR2 YFSETQ, per germline.

The chain combines TRBV27 with TRBJ2-1, with 8 bases fitting TRBD1. CDR3 length: 17 residues. CDR1 MNHEY and CDR2 SMNVEV come from the germline V gene (reference sequence). V dropped 3 bases and J dropped 6; count of bases not matched to a gene: 13. The CDR3 here is CASSLAPPGQGGNEQFF. DNA of the CDR3: TGTGCCAGCAGTTTGGCCCCCCCAGGACAGGGAGGCAATGAGCAGTTCTTC.

The genes are TRBV4-3 and TRBJ1-4, with D perhaps TRBD1 (6 bases). Trimming removed 2 bases at V and 5 bases at J, with 12 bases between. The germline CDR1 and CDR2 sequences are LGHNA and YSLEER. This CDR3 has 15 amino acids. The CDR3 is CASSQFRDTNEKLFF. CDR3 DNA sequence: TGCGCCAGCAGCCAATTCCGGGACACGAATGAAAAACTGTTTTTT.

The chain is built from TRBV27 and TRBJ2-1; 10 bases line up with TRBD2. The germline CDR1 and CDR2 sequences are MNHEY and SMNVEV (reference sequence). This CDR3 region has 16 residues. The junction had 8 bases not matched to a gene; V was cut back by 5 bases and J by 4 bases. The CDR3 DNA reads TGTGCCAGCAGTCTGCGGGGTAGCGGGGGGTACAATGAGCAGTTCTTC. It is translated as CASSLRGSGGYNEQFF.

The chain joins TRBV4-3 to TRBJ1-2; TRBD1 might be the D (6 bases). Between the trimmed V and J ends, which lost 5 bases and 0 bases, there was a span of 13 bases. The CDR3 totals 15 residues. Per germline, CDR1 LGHNA and CDR2 YSLEER. The CDR3 reads CASSYGTSPNYGYTF. CDR3 nucleotide sequence: TGCGCCAGCAGCTACGGGACATCGCCTAACTATGGCTACACCTTC.

The chain recombines TRBV28 with TRBJ1-5, with D perhaps TRBD1 (6 bases). Germline CDR1 reads MDHEN; CDR2 reads SYDVKM. This CDR3 is 17 amino acids long. V was trimmed by 6 bases and J by 0 bases, leaving 18 bases between them. CDR3 loop: CASRGQPGLGSNQPQHF. The CDR3, as DNA: TGTGCCAGCAGAGGACAGCCAGGATTGGGTAGCAATCAGCCCCAGCATTTT.

This clone was counted once. The V call is TRBV9, the J call TRBJ1-6, with 7 bases aligning to TRBD1. The V gene end was trimmed by 3 bases and the J gene end by 7 bases; junction bases not matched to a gene: 7. The CDR3 covers 15 residues. Germline CDR1 and CDR2: SGDLS and YYNGEE. CDR3 coding DNA: TGTGCCAGCAGCGCGACCGGGACAGACAATTCACCCCTCCACTTT. The encoded protein is CASSATGTDNSPLHF.

The rearrangement uses TRBV5-1 and TRBJ1-5; D ambiguous. CDR1 and CDR2 from the germline V gene are SGHRS and YFSETQ. The CDR3 runs to 17 residues. The V gene lost 1 base and the J gene lost 4 bases, with 18 bases spanning the gap. The CDR3 protein is CASSLNLGYGANQPQHF. The CDR3 DNA is TGCGCCAGCAGCTTGAATTTGGGCTATGGCGCAAATCAGCCCCAGCATTTT.

This clone was seen many times. The chain is built from TRBV6-4 and TRBJ2-1; 11 nucleotides line up with TRBD1. Per the germline V gene, CDR1 is MRHNA and CDR2 is SNTAGT. Trimming took 2 bases from V and 6 from J; bases not matched to a gene: 0. This CDR3 region has 14 residues. As DNA, the CDR3 is TGTGCCAGCAGTGACGGGACAGGGGGCAATGAGCAGTTCTTC. It translates to CASSDGTGGNEQFF.

The rearrangement uses TRBV2 and TRBJ2-7; D not resolved. This CDR3 is 13 amino acids long. Germline lookup yields CDR1 SNHLY and CDR2 FYNNEI. V was shortened by 4 bases and J by 1 base, with 8 bases between the two germline ends. The CDR3 coding sequence is TGTGCCAGCAGTGTTGGGCTGTCCTACGAGCAGTACTTC. As protein: CASSVGLSYEQYF.

The chain has TRBV28 and TRBJ2-5; 7 bases agree with TRBD2. The CDR3 has 18 residues. V shed 5 bases and J 2 bases; nucleotides not matched to a gene: 17. The germline CDR1 and CDR2 sequences are MDHEN and SYDVKM. CDR3 sequence (DNA): TGTGCCAGCAGTCCAAGCGTGTGGGCTAGCGGCACACAAGAGACCCAGTACTTC. It yields the protein CASSPSVWASGTQETQYF.

The rearrangement links TRBV7-3 to TRBJ2-5; D gene ambiguous. CDR1 SGHTA and CDR2 FQGTGA come from the germline V gene. There are 16 residues in the CDR3. Trimming cost V 6 bases and J 1 base, with 18 bases left between them. CDR3 DNA sequence: TGTGCCAGCAGTCCATTCCCGCGGCACGGCCAAGAGACCCAGTACTTC. This sequence encodes CASSPFPRHGQETQYF.

The gene calls are TRBV10-2 and TRBJ1-2, with 8 bases that match TRBD1. Unmatched junction bases numbered 20, after V lost 6 bases and J lost 8 bases. The CDR3 contains 17 residues. Per the germline V gene, CDR1 is WSHSY and CDR2 is SAAADI. CDR3 DNA: TGCGCCAGCAGCCTAAGAGGGGATGGACAGGGCGTAGGGGGCTACACCTTC. It encodes CASSLRGDGQGVGGYTF.

The chain couples TRBV7-2 to TRBJ2-1, with D maybe TRBD2 (5 bases). The CDR3 totals 14 residues. V gave up 0 bases and J gave up 12 bases, with 15 bases separating them. Germline V lookup: CDR1 SGHTA, CDR2 FQGNSA. The CDR3 DNA follows: TGTGCCAGCAGCTTAGCGAGGGCAGTCCCGCGGCAGTTCTTC. This gives the protein CASSLARAVPRQFF.

This clone was seen once. V gene TRBV2 combines with J gene TRBJ2-7, with 8 positions matching TRBD2. Germline CDR1 is SNHLY and CDR2 is FYNNEI. There are 14 residues in the CDR3. V lost 6 bases, J lost 0 bases, and 4 bases stayed unmatched. CDR3 sequence (DNA): TGTGCCAGCAGGCCGGGACTAGTCTCCTACGAGCAGTACTTC. Encoded protein: CASRPGLVSYEQYF.